The rows below give T cell receptor beta chains drawn from one sample of a study of T cells in Graves' hyperthyroidism and ophthalmopathy. One entry per CDR3 protein results from TCRdb running MiXCR on the multiplex PCR reads. Among approximately 410,000 distinct CDR3 sequences listed, under 15% were seen once. The sample consisted of blood. These receptors were collected from a man between 18 and 29 years old with Graves' ophthalmopathy. Both conserved end residues are part of each CDR3. D genes are given only for firm matches. Clone size, where shown, is once, few, many, or a class for clones that have expanded.

V	D	J	size	DNA	CDR3
TRBV27	NA	TRBJ2-3	NA	TGTGCCAGCAGTTTATGGGGGGATACGCAGTATTTT	CASSLWGDTQYF
TRBV12-3/TRBV12-4	TRBD2	TRBJ2-1	many	TGTGCCAGCAGTTTACAGTCCCGACTAGCGGGACCGGATGAGCAGTTCTTC	CASSLQSRLAGPDEQFF
TRBV5-4	NA	TRBJ2-7	NA	TGTGCCAGCAGCTTTTCTTGGGGCGTCCACGAGCAGTACTTC	CASSFSWGVHEQYF
TRBV10-3	TRBD2	TRBJ2-5	many	TGTGCCATCAGTGGGTTAGCGGGAGACGCAGAGACCCAGTACTTC	CAISGLAGDAETQYF
TRBV10-2	TRBD2	TRBJ2-1	few	TGCGCCAGCAGTGAGGATCCGGCGGGAGTCCTAAATGAGCAGTTCTTC	CASSEDPAGVLNEQFF
TRBV20-1	TRBD2	TRBJ2-3	many	TGCAGTGCTAAGACTAGCGGGAGGGCCGCTGGTTACGCAGATACGCAGTATTTT	CSAKTSGRAAGYADTQYF
TRBV7-9	TRBD1	TRBJ2-1	NA	TGTGCCAGCAGCTTAAGGGACAGGGCCACTGATGAGCAGTCCTTC	CASSLRDRATDEQSF
TRBV5-1	NA	TRBJ2-2	NA	TGCGCCACCTGGACGAACACCGGGGAGCTGTTTTTT	CATWTNTGELFF
TRBV20-1	NA	TRBJ1-6	NA	TGCAGTGCTAGAGTCAAAGGGGTCGGGAATTCACCCCTCCACTTT	CSARVKGVGNSPLHF
TRBV11-2	TRBD2	TRBJ2-2	many	TGTGCCAGCTGGGGCCTGGCGGGAGGCCCCCGAACGAACACCGGGGAGCTGTTTTTT	CASWGLAGGPRTNTGELFF
TRBV15	NA	TRBJ1-2	few	TGTGCCTCCAGAGGATCAGGAGCTAACTATGGCTACACCTTC	CASRGSGANYGYTF
TRBV6-1	TRBD1	TRBJ2-3	many	TGTGCCAGCGGTAGACAGGGGAGTACGCAGTATTTT	CASGRQGSTQYF
TRBV12-3/TRBV12-4	NA	TRBJ1-3	NA	TGTGCCAGCTCAGGCTTTAGCAGGGCTGGAAACACCATATATTTT	CASSGFSRAGNTIYF
TRBV7-2	TRBD2	TRBJ2-7	many	TGTGCCAGCAGCTTAGTCCCGGGAGGGCCCTACGAGCAGTACTTC	CASSLVPGGPYEQYF
TRBV12-3/TRBV12-4	NA	TRBJ1-4	many	TGTGCCAGCAGTTTAGGGGTTATAGGTGAAAAACTGTTTTTT	CASSLGVIGEKLFF
TRBV20-1	TRBD1	TRBJ2-1	many	TGCAGTGCCAGTCCCGGGACAGGGAATGGTGAGCAGTTCTTC	CSASPGTGNGEQFF
TRBV27	TRBD2	TRBJ2-3	NA	TGTGCCAGCAGTGCTTCTAGCGGGAGGGCCTGGGCAGATACGCAGTATTTT	CASSASSGRAWADTQYF
TRBV5-1	TRBD2	TRBJ2-3	NA	TGCGCCAGCAGCTTGAGGCGGGGGGACACAGATACGCAGTATTTT	CASSLRRGDTDTQYF
TRBV7-9	NA	TRBJ2-1	many	TGTGCCAGCAGCCGGCTGCGCCATGAGCAGTTCTTC	CASSRLRHEQFF
TRBV7-6	NA	TRBJ2-7	many	TGTGCCAGCAGCTTAGGAGGGGTTGGGACCTACGAGCAGTACTTC	CASSLGGVGTYEQYF
TRBV4-2	NA	TRBJ1-1	NA	TGTGCCAGCAGCCAGTCTGGGGGAGTGACTGAAGCTTTCTTT	CASSQSGGVTEAFF
TRBV3-1	NA	TRBJ2-1	many	TGTGCCACAACCCAGAACGGAAGGGATGAGCAGTTCTTC	CATTQNGRDEQFF
TRBV9	TRBD1	TRBJ1-2	many	TGTGCCAGCAGCGGGAGATACAGGGGAGGGAGCTATGGCTACACCTTC	CASSGRYRGGSYGYTF
TRBV7-2	NA	TRBJ2-5	many	TGTGCCAGCAGCCCGTCGGGTCAGATCCGAGAGACCCAGTACTTC	CASSPSGQIRETQYF
TRBV19	TRBD1	TRBJ2-1	NA	TGTGCCAGTAGTACCCCCCGACAGGGTCCCCACAATGAGCAGTTCTTC	CASSTPRQGPHNEQFF
TRBV6-1	NA	TRBJ1-2	many	TGTGCCAGCAGTTCAGCCCGTGTCTATGGCTACACCTTC	CASSSARVYGYTF
TRBV12-3/TRBV12-4	NA	TRBJ2-5	many	TGTGCCAGCGGACCGCTGGGTCTCCAAGAGACCCAGTACTTC	CASGPLGLQETQYF
TRBV29-1	NA	TRBJ2-2	many	TGCAGCGTTGAGAACGGCTCCGGGGAGCTGTTTTTT	CSVENGSGELFF
TRBV10-1	TRBD1	TRBJ2-1	NA	TGCGCCAGCAGTCGAACCGGGACAGGGCATCTCAATTCCTACAATGAGCAGTTCTTC	CASSRTGTGHLNSYNEQFF
TRBV5-1	TRBD2	TRBJ2-3	many	TGCGCCAGCAGCTTAATCTCTAGCGGGGGTGCAGATACGCAGTATTTT	CASSLISSGGADTQYF